This T cell receptor (beta chain) comes out of a study of siplizumab effects on memory and regulatory T cells. Study-level findings and limits: Suppressive capability of dividing Tregs from siplizumab cultures went unverified. Siplizumab significantly lowered the alloreactive sequences that could be traced to unstimulated CD4+ memory cells.

With respect to this clone: Antigen specificity is unknown.

The repertoire was sequenced with immunoSEQ multiplex PCR; TCRdb's copy has only in-frame clones and lacks some. The sample holds 95,000 to 100,000 clones; roughly 91% are singletons and the top ten take 12%. This CDR3 has 17 amino acids. Germline lookup yields CDR1 LNHDA and CDR2 SQIVND (reference sequence). Trimming left V 8 bases short and J 3 bases short, with 24 bases between. Material: non-Treg CD4+ T cells sorted from blood. The clonotype comes from a human donor in good health. The chain employs TRBV19 and TRBJ2-3; D tentatively fits TRBD1 or TRBD2 (5 bases each). CDR3 bases: TGTGCCAGTTCAACCCATTTCGGGACGGGTGTAACAGATACGCAGTATTTT. It specifies CASSTHFGTGVTDTQYF.